Listed below are T cell receptor beta chains from one sample, sequenced in a study of blood T cell repertoires in COVID-19. This table comes from immunoSEQ multiplex PCR, and its TCRdb copy is limited to in-frame clones, with some not included. The table includes roughly 250,000 clones, approximately 82% detected once. Sequencing was done on a sample of peripheral blood. The source of these receptors is a woman over 75 with acute or convalescent COVID-19. The CDR3 runs from the conserved cysteine through the conserved F or W.

j_call v_call cdr3_aa
TRBJ2-1 TRBV7-3 CASSPQGALAYNEQFF
TRBJ2-7 TRBV19 CASSPGGGLSSYEQYF
TRBJ1-6 TRBV14 CASSQVTYLGAHNSPLHF
TRBJ2-7 TRBV7-2 CASSFTSGYEQYF
TRBJ2-2 TRBV10-3 CAISDLTGGWTGELFF
TRBJ2-7 TRBV7-2 CASSTGLPGYEQYF
TRBJ1-5 TRBV28 CASRTDSNQPQHF
TRBJ1-2 TRBV28 CASSLQGTYGYTF
TRBJ2-4 TRBV3-1/TRBV3-2 CASSPTGSNIQYF
TRBJ2-2 TRBV9 CASSVAYGQHTGELFF
TRBJ2-1 TRBV6-5 CASRARQGAYEQFF
TRBJ1-5 TRBV6-4 CASKKQGAKYSNQPQHF
TRBJ1-2 TRBV6-5 CASRPTGILLGYTF
TRBJ2-7 TRBV7-2 CASSRGRYEQYF
TRBJ1-2 TRBV6-5 CASSRQGEGYGYTF
TRBJ2-5 TRBV5-6 CASSFYSGQETQYF
TRBJ2-5 TRBV6-5 CASRTGTGGQETQYF
TRBJ2-1 TRBV5-4 CASSLAGGLSLDEQFF
TRBJ2-5 TRBV18 CASSPGGLAFQETQYF
TRBJ2-7 TRBV12-5 CASGSDLRGKGYEQYF
TRBJ1-5 TRBV19 CASTQGSINQPQHF
TRBJ2-4 TRBV9 CASSVGSGWNIQYF
TRBJ1-1 TRBV3-1/TRBV3-2 CASSQDTLPNTEAFF
TRBJ1-5 TRBV7-2 CASSIGTGRNQPQHF
TRBJ1-3 TRBV18 CASSPPGGVYGNTIYF
TRBJ2-7 TRBV5-1 CASSLFLLSYEQYF
TRBJ2-3 TRBV7-2 CASVLAGTDTQYF
TRBJ2-1 TRBV7-9 CASSLEAGEQFF
TRBJ1-4 TRBV9 CASSNPRGSNEKLFF
TRBJ1-3 TRBV7-8 CASSLRGGGNTIYF
TRBJ1-2 TRBV19 CASSQAGTGRGGYGYTF
TRBJ1-6 TRBV5-6 CASSPPGQLGSPLHF
TRBJ2-7 TRBV7-2 CASSSQGTSYEQYF
TRBJ2-7 TRBV4-3 CASSQVLAASYEQYF
TRBJ2-5 TRBV5-1 CASSLALSGGAGETQYF
TRBJ2-1 TRBV6-5 CASSKLAGSYNEQFF
TRBJ1-1 TRBV18 CASSPKGQGVEAFF
TRBJ2-1 TRBV6-2/TRBV6-3 CASSYVAGAYNEQFF
TRBJ1-6 TRBV4-1 CASTALGQGRSPLHF
TRBJ2-3 TRBV18 CASSPVLVLSTDTQYF
TRBJ2-7 TRBV6-5 CASSRQVTGGYEQYF
TRBJ1-1 TRBV5-1 CASSLVPGRMNTEAFF
TRBJ1-5 TRBV28 CASSYRVGEGHF
TRBJ1-4 TRBV19 CASSMLNRVEKLFF
TRBJ2-7 TRBV27 CASSEAGTSSYEQYF
TRBJ1-2 TRBV6-5 CASRQTASNYGYTF
TRBJ2-1 TRBV7-2 CASSFLTSAGEQFF
TRBJ1-2 TRBV5-1 CASSLGQGDGYTF
TRBJ2-1 TRBV4-2 CASSQDAGDSYNEQFF
TRBJ2-3 TRBV25-1 CASSDRTSGIGADTQYF
TRBJ1-3 TRBV19 CASTREGGISGNTIYF
TRBJ2-2 TRBV18 CASSQGQTTGELFF
TRBJ1-1 TRBV5-1 CASKPGQGNTEAFF
TRBJ1-3 TRBV19 CASSREIGNTIYF